These T cell receptor beta chains were read from a single sample in a study of blood T cell repertoires in COVID-19. Some clones are missing from TCRdb's copy, which holds only in-frame ones; the method was immunoSEQ multiplex PCR. Of more than 200,000 clones listed, roughly 87% are singletons. Sequenced sample: peripheral blood. The receptors come from a man between 18 and 35 years old with active or convalescent COVID-19. Both conserved end residues are part of each CDR3.

v_call cdr3_length cdr3_aa
TRBV27 15 CASSDRGFTNEKLFF
TRBV18 14 CASSPRQENTEAFF
TRBV4-3 15 CASSQVIQRLTEQFF
TRBV18 14 CASSPEQGGTEAFF
TRBV5-8 15 CASSLTGLGHSPLHF
TRBV29-1 13 CSVRDRAGDEQFF
TRBV3-1/TRBV3-2 15 CASSSPSRGLYGYTF
TRBV5-5 14 CASTRGGDLYGYTF
TRBV5-6 14 CASRKGQGANEQFF
TRBV6-5 14 CASSDTGVPGELFF